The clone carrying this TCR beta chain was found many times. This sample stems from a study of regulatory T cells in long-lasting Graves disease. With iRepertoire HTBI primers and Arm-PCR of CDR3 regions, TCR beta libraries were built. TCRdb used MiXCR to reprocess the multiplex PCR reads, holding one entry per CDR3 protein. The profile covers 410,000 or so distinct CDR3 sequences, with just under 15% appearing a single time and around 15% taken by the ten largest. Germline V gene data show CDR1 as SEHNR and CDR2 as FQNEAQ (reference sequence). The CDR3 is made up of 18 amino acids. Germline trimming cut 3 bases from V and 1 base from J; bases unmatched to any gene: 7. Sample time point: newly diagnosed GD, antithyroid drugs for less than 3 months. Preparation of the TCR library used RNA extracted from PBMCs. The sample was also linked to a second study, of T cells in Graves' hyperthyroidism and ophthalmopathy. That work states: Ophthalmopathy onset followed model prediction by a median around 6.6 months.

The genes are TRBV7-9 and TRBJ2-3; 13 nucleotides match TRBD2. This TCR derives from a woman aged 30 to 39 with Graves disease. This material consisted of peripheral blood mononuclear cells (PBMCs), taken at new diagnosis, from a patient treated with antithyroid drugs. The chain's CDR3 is CASSLRLLAGGGTDTQYF. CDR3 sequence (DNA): TGTGCCAGCAGCTTGAGGTTACTAGCGGGAGGGGGCACAGATACGCAGTATTTT.